Listed below are T cell receptor beta chains from one sample, sequenced in a study of T cell clones after liver transplantation. Sequencing was performed with immunoSEQ multiplex PCR; in TCRdb, only in-frame clones are kept and a portion is missing. The sample comprises 70,000 or so clones, more than 85% of which are singletons, and less than 1% rests with the top ten. The sample was CD4+ T cells from blood, taken roughly 25 months after liver transplant. Receptors were obtained from a human patient who received a liver transplant. These T cells may partly come from the graft donor. The CDR3 runs from the conserved cysteine through the conserved F or W. Fields, in order: CDR3 length, J gene, D gene, clone size, V gene, CDR3 DNA, CDR3 protein. D genes are given only for firm matches. Clone size appears in some rows only: once, few, many, or a class for an expanded clone.

cdr3_length: 16; j_call: TRBJ2-1; d_call: -; clone_size: few; v_call: TRBV11-2; cdr3_nt: TGTGCCAGCAGACCGACGGGGACTGCCGCCTACAATGAGCAGTTCTTC; cdr3_aa: CASRPTGTAAYNEQFF
cdr3_length: 13; j_call: TRBJ2-2; d_call: TRBD2; clone_size: -; v_call: TRBV28; cdr3_nt: TGTGCCAGCAGGGGACTAGAGTCCGGGGAGCTGTTTTTT; cdr3_aa: CASRGLESGELFF
cdr3_length: 15; j_call: TRBJ2-7; d_call: -; clone_size: -; v_call: TRBV9; cdr3_nt: TGTGCCAGCAGCGTACGGGCGGGATCGGACGGCGAGCAGTACTTC; cdr3_aa: CASSVRAGSDGEQYF
cdr3_length: 17; j_call: TRBJ2-7; d_call: -; clone_size: -; v_call: TRBV18; cdr3_nt: TGTGCCAGCTCACCACCTGGTACGGGGCCCAAATCCTACGAGCAGTACTTC; cdr3_aa: CASSPPGTGPKSYEQYF
cdr3_length: 13; j_call: TRBJ2-5; d_call: -; clone_size: -; v_call: TRBV7-2; cdr3_nt: TGTGCCAGCAGCTTAGCCGGCCCCGGGACCCAGTACTTC; cdr3_aa: CASSLAGPGTQYF
cdr3_length: 14; j_call: TRBJ1-4; d_call: -; clone_size: -; v_call: TRBV18; cdr3_nt: TGTGCCAGCTCCCCGGGAGGGATCGCTGAAAAACTGTTTTTT; cdr3_aa: CASSPGGIAEKLFF
cdr3_length: 13; j_call: TRBJ1-6; d_call: -; clone_size: -; v_call: TRBV6-5; cdr3_nt: TGTGCCAGCAGGCAGGGGAATAATTCACCCCTCCACTTT; cdr3_aa: CASRQGNNSPLHF
cdr3_length: 13; j_call: TRBJ2-7; d_call: -; clone_size: -; v_call: TRBV7-3; cdr3_nt: TGTGCCAGCAGCCCTCCCGGGTCCTACGAGCAGTACTTC; cdr3_aa: CASSPPGSYEQYF
cdr3_length: 17; j_call: TRBJ2-1; d_call: TRBD2; clone_size: once; v_call: TRBV5-4; cdr3_nt: TGTGCCAGCAGCTTGGATGGGCTAGCGGGCTCCTACAATGAGCAGTTCTTC; cdr3_aa: CASSLDGLAGSYNEQFF
cdr3_length: 13; j_call: TRBJ1-2; d_call: -; clone_size: -; v_call: TRBV6-5; cdr3_nt: TGTGCCGTACGGTGGGGACTTAACTATGGCTACACCTTC; cdr3_aa: CAVRWGLNYGYTF
cdr3_length: 14; j_call: TRBJ2-7; d_call: TRBD2; clone_size: -; v_call: TRBV5-1; cdr3_nt: TGCGCCAGCAGCTTAGCGGGAGAAACCTACGAGCAGTACTTC; cdr3_aa: CASSLAGETYEQYF
cdr3_length: 13; j_call: TRBJ2-7; d_call: -; clone_size: once; v_call: TRBV6-5; cdr3_nt: TGTGCCAGCAGGGAGGGGAGCTCCTACGAGCAGTACTTC; cdr3_aa: CASREGSSYEQYF
cdr3_length: 17; j_call: TRBJ2-2; d_call: -; clone_size: -; v_call: TRBV5-1; cdr3_nt: TGCGCCAGCAGCCCCGAACCGGACAGTTATAACACCGGGGAGCTGTTTTTT; cdr3_aa: CASSPEPDSYNTGELFF
cdr3_length: 17; j_call: TRBJ2-5; d_call: -; clone_size: -; v_call: TRBV4-3; cdr3_nt: -; cdr3_aa: CASSHSFGEGEGETQYF
cdr3_length: 18; j_call: TRBJ2-3; d_call: TRBD1; clone_size: once; v_call: TRBV7-6; cdr3_nt: TGTGCCAGCAGCATAAATAGCCAGGGGGCGCGGTATGGAGATACGCAGTATTTT; cdr3_aa: CASSINSQGARYGDTQYF
cdr3_length: 17; j_call: TRBJ2-2; d_call: TRBD2; clone_size: once; v_call: TRBV30; cdr3_nt: TGTGCCATATCCTCCGGACTAGCGGGAGGATACACCGGGGAGCTGTTTTTT; cdr3_aa: CAISSGLAGGYTGELFF
cdr3_length: 15; j_call: TRBJ2-3; d_call: -; clone_size: once; v_call: TRBV11-2; cdr3_nt: TGTGCCAGCAGCTTACGACAGTACCGCACAGATACGCAGTATTTT; cdr3_aa: CASSLRQYRTDTQYF
cdr3_length: 14; j_call: TRBJ1-4; d_call: TRBD1; clone_size: -; v_call: TRBV5-6; cdr3_nt: TGTGCCAGCAGCAGGACAGGGGGCCCGGAAAAACTGTTTTTT; cdr3_aa: CASSRTGGPEKLFF
cdr3_length: 20; j_call: TRBJ2-1; d_call: -; clone_size: -; v_call: TRBV5-1; cdr3_nt: TGCGCCAGCAGCTCCCAACAGGGGGATTTGGAGGGAGGGCAAGACAATGAGCAGTTCTTC; cdr3_aa: CASSSQQGDLEGGQDNEQFF
cdr3_length: 14; j_call: TRBJ2-3; d_call: -; clone_size: once; v_call: TRBV5-4; cdr3_nt: TGTGCCAGCAGCTTTAACGGGCCCACAGATACGCAGTATTTT; cdr3_aa: CASSFNGPTDTQYF
cdr3_length: 15; j_call: TRBJ1-3; d_call: -; clone_size: -; v_call: TRBV28; cdr3_nt: TGTGCCAGCAGCCCCGTGGGGGCTAAAGGAAACACCATATATTTT; cdr3_aa: CASSPVGAKGNTIYF
cdr3_length: 13; j_call: TRBJ2-5; d_call: -; clone_size: -; v_call: TRBV5-1; cdr3_nt: TGCGCCAGCAGCTCGGGGCTGCAAGAGACCCAGTACTTC; cdr3_aa: CASSSGLQETQYF